Presented here are 19 T cell receptor beta chains from one specimen sequenced in a study of OX40 agonist ivuxolimab in advanced cancers. Sequencing used immunoSEQ multiplex PCR; TCRdb keeps in-frame clones, though not all of them. The table includes about 58,000 clones, about 85% detected once. The specimen was CD4+ or CD8+ T cells sorted from blood, collected in a trial of the OX40 agonist ivuxolimab. These receptors were taken from an adult with an advanced solid tumor such as melanoma, head and neck, liver or kidney cancer.

The sample holds a few counts of this clone. The J gene is TRBJ2-5, the V gene TRBV7-2; 15 bases agree with TRBD2. V lost 5 bases to trimming and J lost 1 base; unmatched junction nucleotides: 5. Germline V CDR1 and CDR2: SGHTA, FQGNSA. There are 17 residues in the CDR3. CDR3 residues: CASSRGLAGGIQETQYF. The CDR3 nucleotides read TGTGCCAGCAGCCGTGGACTAGCGGGAGGGATCCAAGAGACCCAGTACTTC.

The CDR3 reads CASSSIGRTGNTIYF. CDR3 sequence (DNA): TGTGCCAGCAGTTCGATTGGGAGGACTGGAAACACCATATATTTT. The J gene is TRBJ1-3, the V gene TRBV11-2; D is ambiguous. This CDR3 comprises 15 residues. CDR1 and CDR2 (germline): SGHAT, FQNNGV. V lost 6 bases to trimming and J lost 2 bases, with 14 bases between them.

The rearrangement joins TRBV19 to TRBJ1-3; D possibly corresponds to TRBD1 (6 bases). This CDR3 comprises 16 residues. With 4 bases removed from V and 0 bases from J, the gap between germline ends came to 13 bases. Germline CDR1 is LNHDA and CDR2 is SQIVND (reference sequence). Here the CDR3 reads CASSKTQGRSGNTIYF. CDR3 DNA: TGTGCCAGTAGTAAAACACAGGGTCGCTCTGGAAACACCATATATTTT. Based on the CDR3 plus reference TRBV19 and TRBJ1-3, the full variable domain is DGGITQSPKYLFRKEGQNVTLSCEQNLNHDAMYWYRQDPGQGLRLIYYSQIVNDFQKGDIAEGYSVSREKKESFPLTVTSAQKNPTAFYLCASSKTQGRSGNTIYFGEGSWLTVV.

The rearrangement uses TRBV7-2 and TRBJ2-5, with 15 bases aligning to TRBD2. The CDR3 extends over 17 amino acids. J was trimmed by 4 bases and V by 3 bases; bases with no gene match: 6. Germline CDR1 SGHTA, CDR2 FQGNSA. The CDR3 spells CASSLIPGLAGGETQYF. The CDR3 bases are TGTGCCAGCAGCTTGATTCCGGGACTAGCGGGAGGAGAGACCCAGTACTTC.

The V and J genes are TRBV19 and TRBJ1-5; D not certain. Germline CDR1 LNHDA, CDR2 SQIVND (reference sequence). The V and J ends lost 4 bases and 3 bases respectively, with 13 bases between them. The CDR3 extends over 15 amino acids. CDR3: CASSTPRQYNQPQHF. CDR3 bases: TGTGCCAGTAGTACCCCGAGGCAGTACAATCAGCCCCAGCATTTT.

V is TRBV28 and J is TRBJ2-1, with 7 bases fitting TRBD2. The V and J ends lost 8 bases and 5 bases, in that order; junction bases with no gene match: 12. The CDR3 sequence is 15 residues long. The germline gives CDR1 MDHEN, CDR2 SYDVKM. The CDR3 protein is CASPPTGTTHNEQFF. The CDR3 DNA sequence: TGTGCCAGCCCCCCAACCGGGACTACTCACAATGAGCAGTTCTTC.

V and J are TRBV18 and TRBJ2-3; TRBD2 is a possible D gene (7 bases). Germline lookup yields CDR1 KGHSH and CDR2 LQKENI. The CDR3 is 15 residues long. Between the trimmed V and J ends, which lost 3 bases and 1 base, there was a span of 11 bases. The CDR3 bases are TGTGCCAGCTCACCCCAAGGGGGGGGCACAGATACGCAGTATTTT. It codes for CASSPQGGGTDTQYF. Full variable domain (outside the CDR3, taken from reference TRBV18 and TRBJ2-3): NAGVMQNPRHLVRRRGQEARLRCSPMKGHSHVYWYRQLPEEGLKFMVYLQKENIIDESGMPKERFSAEFPKEGPSILRIQQVVRGDSAAYFCASSPQGGGTDTQYFGPGTRLTVL.

The V call is TRBV19, the J call TRBJ2-5; tentatively, D is TRBD1 (5 bases). V was clipped by 1 base and J by 1 base, with 7 bases between them. This CDR3 spans 14 amino acids. The germline V gene encodes CDR1 LNHDA and CDR2 SQIVND (reference sequence). CDR3 loop: CASSIGGAQETQYF. CDR3 nucleotides: TGTGCCAGTAGTATAGGGGGCGCCCAAGAGACCCAGTACTTC.

This clone was observed a handful of times. Distinct nucleotide sequences in the sample also encode this CDR3. The chain carries TRBV2 and TRBJ2-5; D is uncertain. Trimming removed 7 bases at V and 5 bases at J, with 14 bases between. Germline V lookup: CDR1 SNHLY, CDR2 FYNNEI. The CDR3 length is 13 residues. CDR3 region: CASTGTARETQYF. DNA for the CDR3: TGTGCCAGCACAGGTACAGCCCGGGAGACCCAGTACTTC. Drawing the rest from reference TRBV2 and TRBJ2-5, the complete variable domain is EPEVTQTPSHQVTQMGQEVILRCVPISNHLYFYWYRQILGQKVEFLVSFYNNEISEKSEIFDDQFSVERPDGSNFTLKIRSTKLEDSAMYFCASTGTARETQYFGPGTRLLVL.

V is TRBV6-5 and J is TRBJ1-4; 7 bases align to TRBD1. CDR1 and CDR2 (germline): MNHEY, SVGAGI. The CDR3 totals 15 residues. V gave up 6 bases and J gave up 8 bases; unmatched junction bases: 12. CDR3: CASSRTRTGGEKLFF. As DNA, the CDR3 is TGTGCCAGCAGCCGTACTAGGACAGGAGGAGAAAAACTGTTTTTT.

This rearrangement joins TRBV7-9 to TRBJ2-5, with 8 bases matching TRBD2. The V gene's germline CDR1 is SEHNR and CDR2 FQNEAQ (reference sequence). V was pared by 3 bases and J by 4 bases, with 13 bases of the junction left unmatched. This CDR3 has 17 residues. In DNA, the CDR3 is TGTGCCAGCAGCTTTACTTCACCAGCGGGAGAACGAGAGACCCAGTACTTC. It is translated as CASSFTSPAGERETQYF. The variable domain in full, completed from reference TRBV7-9 and TRBJ2-5, reads DTGVSQNPRHKITKRGQNVTFRCDPISEHNRLYWYRQTLGQGPEFLTYFQNEAQLEKSRLLSDRFSAERPKGSFSTLEIQRTEQGDSAMYLCASSFTSPAGERETQYFGPGTRLLVL.

The J gene is TRBJ1-5, the V gene TRBV2; D is possibly TRBD1 (5 bases). V was clipped by 8 bases and J by 4 bases, with 12 bases between them. This CDR3 has 13 amino acids. Looked up from germline, CDR1 is SNHLY and CDR2 is FYNNEI. The CDR3 DNA sequence: TGTGCCAGCTCCGGGACGAGGAATCAGCCCCAGCATTTT. Residues: CASSGTRNQPQHF.

The genes are TRBV27 and TRBJ2-5, with 10 bases matching TRBD2. The CDR3 covers 16 residues. V gave up 4 bases and J gave up 6 bases; unmatched junction bases: 11. The germline CDR1 and CDR2 sequences are MNHEY and SMNVEV (reference sequence). The CDR3 DNA follows: TGTGCCAGCAGTTCCCCGTCTAGCGGGAGATCTAAGACCCAGTACTTC. This translates into CASSSPSSGRSKTQYF.

The chain is built from TRBV7-3 and TRBJ2-1, with D possibly called TRBD1 or TRBD2 (5 bases each). CDR1 SGHTA and CDR2 FQGTGA come from the germline V gene. Trimming cost V 3 bases and J 10 bases, with 7 bases left between them. The CDR3 contains 11 residues. The chain's CDR3 is CASSFGTEQFF. CDR3 DNA sequence: TGTGCCAGCAGCTTCGGGACCGAGCAGTTCTTC.

V gene TRBV6-5 combines with J gene TRBJ2-3; no firm D call. The CDR3 length is 15 residues. V gave up 2 bases and J gave up 3 bases, with 12 bases separating them. CDR1 is MNHEY, CDR2 SVGAGI, per germline. The CDR3: CASSYHDAKTDTQYF. CDR3 sequence (DNA): TGTGCCAGCAGTTACCATGACGCGAAGACAGATACGCAGTATTTT.

The rearrangement links TRBV28 to TRBJ2-3; the D call may be TRBD1 or TRBD2 (5 bases each). The germline V and J ends were trimmed by 0 bases and 4 bases, with 17 bases remaining between them. The germline CDR1 and CDR2 sequences are MDHEN and SYDVKM. The CDR3 covers 17 residues. DNA of the CDR3: TGTGCCAGCAGTTTATGGCTGACAGCTCGGGGAGCAGATACGCAGTATTTT. Residues: CASSLWLTARGADTQYF.

The chain joins TRBV15 to TRBJ2-7, with 8 nucleotides matching TRBD1. The junction had 4 bases not matched to a gene; V was cut back by 1 base and J by 2 bases. Germline-derived CDR1 and CDR2 are LNHNV and YYDKDF (reference sequence). This CDR3 is 15 amino acids long. The CDR3 DNA reads TGTGCCACCAGCAGAGGCGGACAGGGCACCTACGAGCAGTACTTC. This encodes CATSRGGQGTYEQYF.

DNA for the CDR3: TGTGCCAGCAGCAGAACTACGACAGGAACCAACTATGGCTACACCTTC. This encodes CASSRTTTGTNYGYTF. The chain couples TRBV7-8 to TRBJ1-2; possible D gene TRBD1, 6 bases. Trimming stripped 5 bases from V and 2 bases from J, with 18 bases between. Germline V CDR1 and CDR2: SGHVS, FQNEAQ. The CDR3 runs 16 residues.

This clone was observed once. The chain uses TRBV5-4 and TRBJ1-5; D unclear. This CDR3 contains 14 residues. The ends were cut back, 0 bases at V and 5 bases at J, with 9 bases in the middle. CDR1 is SGHNT and CDR2 is YYREEE in the germline V gene (reference sequence). CDR3 residues: CASSLAGSYQPQHF. The CDR3 nucleotides read TGTGCCAGCAGCTTGGCGGGCAGCTATCAGCCCCAGCATTTT.